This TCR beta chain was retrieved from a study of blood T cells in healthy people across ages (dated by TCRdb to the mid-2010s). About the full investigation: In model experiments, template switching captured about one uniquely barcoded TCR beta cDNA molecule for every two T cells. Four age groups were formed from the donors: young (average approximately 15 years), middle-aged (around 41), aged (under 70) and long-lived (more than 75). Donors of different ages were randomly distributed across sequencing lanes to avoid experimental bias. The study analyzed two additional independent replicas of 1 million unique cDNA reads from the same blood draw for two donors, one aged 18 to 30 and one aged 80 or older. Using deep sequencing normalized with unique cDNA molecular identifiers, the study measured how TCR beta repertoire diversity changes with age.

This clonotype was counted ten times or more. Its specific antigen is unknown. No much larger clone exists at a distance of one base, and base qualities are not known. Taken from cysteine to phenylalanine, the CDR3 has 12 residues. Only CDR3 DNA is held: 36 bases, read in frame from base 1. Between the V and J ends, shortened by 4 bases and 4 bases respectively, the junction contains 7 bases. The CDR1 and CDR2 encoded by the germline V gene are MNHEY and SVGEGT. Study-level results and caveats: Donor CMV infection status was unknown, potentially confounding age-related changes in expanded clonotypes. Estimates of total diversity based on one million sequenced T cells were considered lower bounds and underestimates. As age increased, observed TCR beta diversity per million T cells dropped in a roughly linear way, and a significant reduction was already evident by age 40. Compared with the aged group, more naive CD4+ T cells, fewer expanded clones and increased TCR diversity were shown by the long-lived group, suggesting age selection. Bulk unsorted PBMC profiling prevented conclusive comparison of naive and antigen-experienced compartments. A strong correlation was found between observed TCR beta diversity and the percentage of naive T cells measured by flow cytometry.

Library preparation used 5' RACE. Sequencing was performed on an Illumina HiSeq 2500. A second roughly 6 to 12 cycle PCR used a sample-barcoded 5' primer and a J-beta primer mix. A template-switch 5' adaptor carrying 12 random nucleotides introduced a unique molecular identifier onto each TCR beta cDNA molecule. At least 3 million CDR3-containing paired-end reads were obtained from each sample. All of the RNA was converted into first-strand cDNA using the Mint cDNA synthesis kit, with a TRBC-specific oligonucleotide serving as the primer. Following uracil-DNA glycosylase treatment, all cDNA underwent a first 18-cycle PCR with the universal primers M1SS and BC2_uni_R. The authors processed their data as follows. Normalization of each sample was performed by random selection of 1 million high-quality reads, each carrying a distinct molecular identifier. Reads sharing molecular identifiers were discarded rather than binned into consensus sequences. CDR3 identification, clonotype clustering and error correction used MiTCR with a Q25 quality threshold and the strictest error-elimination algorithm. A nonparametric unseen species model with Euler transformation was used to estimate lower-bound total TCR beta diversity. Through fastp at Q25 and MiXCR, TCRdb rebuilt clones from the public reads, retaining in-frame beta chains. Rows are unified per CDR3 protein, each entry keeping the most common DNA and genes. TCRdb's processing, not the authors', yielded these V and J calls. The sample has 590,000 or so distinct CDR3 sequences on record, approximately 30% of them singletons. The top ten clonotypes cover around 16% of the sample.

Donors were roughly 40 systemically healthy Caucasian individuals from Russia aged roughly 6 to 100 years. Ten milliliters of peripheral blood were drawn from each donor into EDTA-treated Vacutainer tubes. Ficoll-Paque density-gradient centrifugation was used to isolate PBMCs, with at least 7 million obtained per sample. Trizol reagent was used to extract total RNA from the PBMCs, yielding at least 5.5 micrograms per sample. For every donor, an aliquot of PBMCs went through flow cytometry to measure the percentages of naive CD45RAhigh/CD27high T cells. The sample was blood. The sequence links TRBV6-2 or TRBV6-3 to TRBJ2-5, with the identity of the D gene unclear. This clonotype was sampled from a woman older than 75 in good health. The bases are TGTGCCAGCAGTTGGGCAGGAGAGACCCAGTACTTC. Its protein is CASSWAGETQYF.